A selection of T cell receptor beta chains follows, all from one sample in a study of T cells after somatic rescue of genetic block. Clones were read by immunoSEQ multiplex PCR, and TCRdb kept only the in-frame ones, dropping some. The sample contains about 110,000 clones, about nine tenths of which appear only once. Sequences were obtained from peripheral blood mononuclear cells (PBMCs). Receptors were obtained from a young woman. Each CDR3 is given with its conserved first and last residue. A D gene is named only where the DNA matches it firmly. Size is omitted from some rows. Given values are once, few, many or a class for expanded clones.

TRBJ2-5 - TRBV7-6 - TGTGCCAGCAGCTTAGCCTACCACCTAGGGCAAGAGACCCAGTACTTC CASSLAYHLGQETQYF
TRBJ1-6 - TRBV6-1 - TGTGCCAGCAATAGTAATTCACCCCTCCACTTT CASNSNSPLHF
TRBJ1-4 - TRBV19 TRBD1 TGTGCCAGTAGTATTACCGAGGACAGGGGAGGGAAACTGTTTTTT CASSITEDRGGKLFF
TRBJ1-1 - TRBV11-3 TRBD1 TGTGCCAGCAGCCCAGGGGGACAGAGTAACACTGAAGCTTTCTTT CASSPGGQSNTEAFF
TRBJ1-1 - TRBV5-1 - TGCGCCAGCAGCTTCGGGTCAAACACTGAAGCTTTCTTT CASSFGSNTEAFF
TRBJ2-7 - TRBV2 - TGTGCCAGCACCCCTGATGGTTTCGGAGAGCAGTACTTC CASTPDGFGEQYF
TRBJ1-2 once TRBV5-1 - TGCGCCAGCAGCCCCCGCTCGGATGGCTACACCTTC CASSPRSDGYTF
TRBJ2-7 - TRBV15 - TGTGCCACCACCCCCAGTGGGGGGTCCCTTTACGAGCAGTACTTC CATTPSGGSLYEQYF
TRBJ2-7 - TRBV20-1 - TGCAGTGCCCCCTGGCGGACCGCGCAGTACTTC CSAPWRTAQYF
TRBJ1-1 - TRBV29-1 - TGCAGCGTTGGGGAGCGCACTGAAGCTTTCTTT CSVGERTEAFF
TRBJ2-2 - TRBV7-9 - TGTGCCAGCAGCCCCGGGGTTGGCACCGGGGAGCTGTTTTTT CASSPGVGTGELFF
TRBJ2-2 - TRBV7-3 TRBD2 TGTGCCAGCAGCTTAAGGGCTAGCGGGGGTCCAGACACCGGGGAGCTGTTTTTT CASSLRASGGPDTGELFF
TRBJ2-7 - TRBV28 - TGTGCCAGCAGTTTATCAGGGACCTACGAGCAGTACTTC CASSLSGTYEQYF
TRBJ2-1 - TRBV28 - TGTGCCAGCAGTTTAAGGGGTGGAACCTACAATGAGCAGTTCTTC CASSLRGGTYNEQFF
TRBJ2-5 - TRBV7-2 - TGTGCCAGCAGCTCCGGTCTATGGACGGAGACCCAGTACTTC CASSSGLWTETQYF
TRBJ2-7 - TRBV7-9 TRBD2 TGTGCCAGCAGCTTAGAGTTAGCGGGGGCCCACGAGCAGTACTTC CASSLELAGAHEQYF
TRBJ2-1 - TRBV11-1 TRBD1 TGTGCCAGCAGTAACGGACAGGGCCATTACAATGAGCAGTTCTTC CASSNGQGHYNEQFF
TRBJ2-1 once TRBV7-9 - TGTGCCAGCAGCGGGATGGGGGGCCTTTACAATGAGCAGTTCTTC CASSGMGGLYNEQFF
TRBJ1-3 - TRBV2 - TGTGCCAGCAGTGAACCGGGCCGTGGATCGGACACCATATATTTT CASSEPGRGSDTIYF
TRBJ2-2 - TRBV7-2 - TGTGCCAGCAGCTTATATTATAGATCGAACACCGGGGAGCTGTTTTTT CASSLYYRSNTGELFF
TRBJ2-7 - TRBV7-2 - TGTGCCAGCAGCTTAGATAGGGCAGGCGAGCAGTACTTC CASSLDRAGEQYF
TRBJ1-1 - TRBV6-6 - TGTGCCAGCAGGCGGACTGAAGCTTTCTTT CASRRTEAFF
TRBJ1-5 few TRBV5-6 - TGTGCCAGCAGCTTGGGACAGAACAATCAGCCCCAGCATTTT CASSLGQNNQPQHF
TRBJ1-2 - TRBV6-5 - TGTGCCAGCAGCCTTACAGCGACAGGACCCTATGGCTACACCTTC CASSLTATGPYGYTF
TRBJ2-5 - TRBV5-1 TRBD1 TGCGCCAGCAGCGAAGCCGGGACAGGACCCCAAGAGACCCAGTACTTC CASSEAGTGPQETQYF
TRBJ1-2 - TRBV9 - TGTGCCAGCAGCGCCACCAGTATAAATAACTATGGCTACACCTTC CASSATSINNYGYTF
TRBJ2-1 - TRBV30 - TGTGCCTGGAGTGGGGTGCTTTACAATGAGCAGTTCTTC CAWSGVLYNEQFF
TRBJ2-2 - TRBV9 - TGTGCCAGCAGCGTAGAAGGCAGGGCGAACACCGGGGAGCTGTTTTTT CASSVEGRANTGELFF
TRBJ2-3 - TRBV6-1 - TGTGCCAGCAGTGCCGGGGACCCCTCGAGGCGCACAGATACGCAGTATTTT CASSAGDPSRRTDTQYF
TRBJ2-2 - TRBV7-2 TRBD1 TGTGCCAGCAGCTTAGCGGGACAGGGGAACACCGGGGAGCTGTTTTTT CASSLAGQGNTGELFF
TRBJ1-1 - TRBV5-1 - TGCGCCAGCAGTTCACTCCCCACAGGGAACCTCGGGGGTACGGGTGAAGCTTTCTTT CASSSLPTGNLGGTGEAFF
TRBJ2-5 - TRBV2 - TGTGCCAGCAGTGGGACCCGGGGGAGGGAGACCCAGTACTTC CASSGTRGRETQYF
TRBJ2-3 - TRBV5-5 - TGTGCCAGCAGCTTGGAAGCAGATACGCAGTATTTT CASSLEADTQYF
TRBJ1-2 - TRBV5-6 - TGTGCCAGCAGCTTTTACGAGGGGTCGGACTATGGCTACACCTTC CASSFYEGSDYGYTF
TRBJ2-1 once TRBV27 TRBD1 TGTGCCAGCAGTATCTCAGCATCCGGGACAGGGTTCTCTGAGCAGTTCTTC CASSISASGTGFSEQFF
TRBJ2-1 - TRBV6-1 TRBD1 TGTGCCAGCAGCCTGGACAGGGGGCGAGGAGAGGAGCAGTTCTTC CASSLDRGRGEEQFF
TRBJ2-7 - TRBV6-1 - TGTGCCAGCAGTGAACTCATCCGACACTACGAGCAGTACTTC CASSELIRHYEQYF
TRBJ2-7 - TRBV7-9 - TGTGCCAGCAGCAGGACTGCGAACTCCTACGAGCAGTACTTC CASSRTANSYEQYF
TRBJ1-4 - TRBV30 TRBD1 TGTGCCTGGTCTCAGGGGGTCCCTAATGAAAAACTGTTTTTT CAWSQGVPNEKLFF
TRBJ2-6 - TRBV10-1 - TGCGCCAGCAGTGAAGGGGTTTACAGGCTCTCTGGGGCCAACGTCCTGACTTTC CASSEGVYRLSGANVLTF
TRBJ2-1 - TRBV19 TRBD1 TGTGCCAGTACCCAAAGGGGACAGGGGACGTATGAGCAGTTCTTC CASTQRGQGTYEQFF
TRBJ1-6 - TRBV4-3 - TGCGCCAGCAGCCCAGAACTGAGTAATTCACCCCTCCACTTT CASSPELSNSPLHF
TRBJ2-5 - TRBV14 TRBD2 TGTGCCAGCAGCCAAGATCTAGCGGGGCTCCAAGAGACCCAGTACTTC CASSQDLAGLQETQYF
TRBJ2-7 - TRBV4-3 TRBD1 TGCGCCAGCAGCCAAGATTCCAGAGCAGGACAGGGGAAGTACGAGCAGTACTTC CASSQDSRAGQGKYEQYF
TRBJ2-1 - TRBV5-1 TRBD2 TGCGCCAGCAGCTTGGGACTAGCGGGGGACGAGCAGTTCTTC CASSLGLAGDEQFF
TRBJ1-2 - TRBV5-1 TRBD1 TGCGCCAGCAGCTTGGCCGGCGGGGGACAGGGGTGGCATGGCTACACCTTC CASSLAGGGQGWHGYTF
TRBJ2-5 - TRBV7-9 - TGTGCCAGCCTCCGCCCAGAGGGGTCCGAGACCCAGTACTTC CASLRPEGSETQYF
TRBJ2-5 - TRBV9 TRBD2 TGTGCCAGCAGCGTCGCGGGGGGGCCGGGAGAGACCCAGTACTTC CASSVAGGPGETQYF
TRBJ2-1 - TRBV7-8 - TGTGCCAGCAGCCATAAAGGGTGGCAAGGGGAGCAGTTCTTC CASSHKGWQGEQFF
TRBJ2-3 - TRBV11-2 - TGTGCCAGCAGCTTATTGGGCACAGATACGCAGTATTTT CASSLLGTDTQYF
TRBJ2-1 - TRBV7-2 TRBD2 TGTGCCAGCAGCTTCCCAGCGGGAGCCCGCGGTGAGCAGTTCTTC CASSFPAGARGEQFF
TRBJ2-7 - TRBV6-6 - TGTGCCAGCAGTTCCAACTACGAGCAGTACTTC CASSSNYEQYF
TRBJ1-5 few TRBV18 - TGTGCCAGCTCACCGGTACAGGGCCCCGCGGCGGGGAATCAGCCCCAGCATTTT CASSPVQGPAAGNQPQHF
TRBJ2-5 once TRBV19 TRBD2 TGTGCCAGTTCCTCTAGCGGGGGACAAGAGACCCAGTACTTC CASSSSGGQETQYF
TRBJ1-1 once TRBV27 - TGTGCCAGCAGTTTGGAGGCTTCGAACACTGAAGCTTTCTTT CASSLEASNTEAFF
TRBJ2-5 - TRBV6-1 TRBD2 TGTGCCAGCAGTGAATTAGCGGGGGGGCAAGAGACCCAGTACTTC CASSELAGGQETQYF
TRBJ2-7 - TRBV18 - TGTGCCAGCTCACCACCTGGTGGCTTGGAGCAGTACTTC CASSPPGGLEQYF